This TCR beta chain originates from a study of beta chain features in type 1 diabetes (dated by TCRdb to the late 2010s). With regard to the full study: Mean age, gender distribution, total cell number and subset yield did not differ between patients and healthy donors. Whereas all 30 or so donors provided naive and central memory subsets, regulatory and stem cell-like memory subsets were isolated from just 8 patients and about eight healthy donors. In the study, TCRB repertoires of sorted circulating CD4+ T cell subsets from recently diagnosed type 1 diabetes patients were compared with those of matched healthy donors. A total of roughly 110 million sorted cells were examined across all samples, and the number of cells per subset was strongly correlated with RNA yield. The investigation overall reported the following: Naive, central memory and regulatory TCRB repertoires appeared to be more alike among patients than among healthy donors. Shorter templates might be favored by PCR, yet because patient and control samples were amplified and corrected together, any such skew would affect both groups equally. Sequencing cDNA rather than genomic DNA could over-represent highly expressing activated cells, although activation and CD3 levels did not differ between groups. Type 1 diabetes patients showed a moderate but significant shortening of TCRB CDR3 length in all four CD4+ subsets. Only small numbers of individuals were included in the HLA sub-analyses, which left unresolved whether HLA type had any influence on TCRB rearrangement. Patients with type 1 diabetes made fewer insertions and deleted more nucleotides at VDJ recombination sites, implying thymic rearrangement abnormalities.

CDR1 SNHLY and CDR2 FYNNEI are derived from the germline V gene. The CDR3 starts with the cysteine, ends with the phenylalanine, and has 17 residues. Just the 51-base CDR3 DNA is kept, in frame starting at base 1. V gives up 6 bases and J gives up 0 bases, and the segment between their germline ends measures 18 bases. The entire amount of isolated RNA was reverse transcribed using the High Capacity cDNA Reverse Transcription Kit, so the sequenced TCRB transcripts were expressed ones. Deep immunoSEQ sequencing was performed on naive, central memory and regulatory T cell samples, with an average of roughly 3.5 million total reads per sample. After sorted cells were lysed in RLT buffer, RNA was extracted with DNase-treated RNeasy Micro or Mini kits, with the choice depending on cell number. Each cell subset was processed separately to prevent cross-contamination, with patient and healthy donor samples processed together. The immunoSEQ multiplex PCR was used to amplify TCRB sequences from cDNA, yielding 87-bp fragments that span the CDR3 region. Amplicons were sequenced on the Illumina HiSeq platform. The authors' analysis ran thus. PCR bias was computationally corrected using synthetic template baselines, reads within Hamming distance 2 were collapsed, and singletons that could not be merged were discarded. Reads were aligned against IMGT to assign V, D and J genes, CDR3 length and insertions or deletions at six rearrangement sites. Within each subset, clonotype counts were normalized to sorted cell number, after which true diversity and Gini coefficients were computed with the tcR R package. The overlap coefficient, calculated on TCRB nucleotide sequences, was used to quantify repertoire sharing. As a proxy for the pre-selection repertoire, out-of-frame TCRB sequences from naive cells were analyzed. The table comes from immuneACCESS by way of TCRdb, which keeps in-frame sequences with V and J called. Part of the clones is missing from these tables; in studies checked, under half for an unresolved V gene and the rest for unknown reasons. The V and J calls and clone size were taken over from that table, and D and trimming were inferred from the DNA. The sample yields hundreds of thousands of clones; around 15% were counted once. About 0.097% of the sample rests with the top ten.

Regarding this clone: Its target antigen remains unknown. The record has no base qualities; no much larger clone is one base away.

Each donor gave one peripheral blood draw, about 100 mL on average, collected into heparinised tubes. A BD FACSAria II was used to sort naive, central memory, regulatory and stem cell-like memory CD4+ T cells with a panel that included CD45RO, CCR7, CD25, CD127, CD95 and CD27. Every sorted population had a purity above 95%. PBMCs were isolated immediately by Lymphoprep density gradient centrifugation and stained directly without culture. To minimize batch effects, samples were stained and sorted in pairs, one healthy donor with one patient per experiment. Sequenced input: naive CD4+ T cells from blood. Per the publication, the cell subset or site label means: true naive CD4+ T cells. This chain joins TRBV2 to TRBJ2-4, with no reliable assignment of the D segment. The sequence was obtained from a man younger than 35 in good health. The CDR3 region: CASRGGPTILAKNIQYF. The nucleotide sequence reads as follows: TGTGCCAGCAGGGGTGGGCCCACAATCCTAGCCAAAAACATTCAGTACTTC.